This T cell receptor (beta chain) originates from a study of cytomegalovirus exposure and HLA in healthy donors. CDR1 is MDHEN and CDR2 is SYDVKM in the germline V gene. V was pared by 7 bases and J by 3 bases, with 16 bases of the junction left unmatched. CDR3 length: 17 amino acids. A multiplex PCR was run with 60 Vbeta primers and 13 Jbeta primers. TCRdb keeps only in-frame clones here, not all; method: immunoSEQ multiplex PCR. The table includes about 200,000 clones, 80% to 90% detected once. The sequence was obtained from a woman under 40 in good health and CMV-seronegative. The chain has TRBV28 and TRBJ1-1, with 8 positions matching TRBD1. Input material: PBMCs. The CDR3 sequence is CASTPRTGGLFYTEAFF. The DNA of the CDR3 is TGTGCCAGCACCCCTCGAACAGGGGGATTATTTTACACTGAAGCTTTCTTT.